This record covers a single TCR beta chain. It was with a sample-barcoded 5' primer and a J-beta primer mix that a second PCR of roughly 6 to 12 cycles was run. TCRdb itself ran the 5' RACE reads through MiXCR, one entry per CDR3 protein. The repertoire holds 890,000 or so distinct CDR3 sequences, about 59% seen once, with around a quarter in the top ten. The data were taken from a study of blood T cells in healthy people across ages. V lost 4 bases to trimming and J lost 6 bases, with 10 bases between them. The CDR3 is made up of 14 amino acids. Germline V gene lookup returns CDR1 SGHTA and CDR2 FQGNSA.

Sequenced: blood. The chain links TRBV7-2 to TRBJ1-6; no firm D call. The source of this sequence is a man younger than 45 in good health. CDR3 amino acids: CASSSDLGNSPLHF. The CDR3 nucleotides are TGTGCCAGCAGCTCGGACCTCGGTAATTCACCCCTCCACTTT.